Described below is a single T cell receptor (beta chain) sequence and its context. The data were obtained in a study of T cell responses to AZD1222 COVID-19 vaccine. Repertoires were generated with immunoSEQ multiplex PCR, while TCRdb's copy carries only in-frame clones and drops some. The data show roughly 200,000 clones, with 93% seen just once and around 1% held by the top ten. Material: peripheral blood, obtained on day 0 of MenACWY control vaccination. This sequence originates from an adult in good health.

The CDR3 bases are TGCGCCAGCAGCCTCGGGGGGGGCTGGAATTCACCCCTCCACTTT. Encoded protein: CASSLGGGWNSPLHF. The chain couples TRBV4-1 to TRBJ1-6, with a weak D call TRBD1 (6 bases). V was cut by 4 bases and J by 7 bases, with 14 bases left in between. The CDR3 extends over 15 amino acids. Germline V gives CDR1 MGHRA, CDR2 YSYEKL.